The 4 T cell receptor beta chains below were found in one sample sequenced in a study of cytomegalovirus exposure and HLA in healthy donors. 13 Jbeta primers and 60 Vbeta primers were used for the PCR. Only in-frame clones appear in the TCRdb table, and some are missing; sequencing was by immunoSEQ multiplex PCR. The sample holds roughly 200,000 clones; around 80% are singletons and the top ten take around 5.7%. Sequenced: PBMCs. These receptors came from a man aged 40-55 years in good health and CMV-seronegative.

This chain joins TRBV13 and TRBJ2-5; D unresolved. Trimming took off 3 bases at V and 5 bases at J, with 16 bases between the two ends. Germline CDR1 PRHDT, CDR2 FYEKMQ (reference sequence). The CDR3 totals 15 residues. CDR3 nucleotide sequence: TGTGCCAGCAGCTTCGGTGGCCAGCGCGGCGAGACCCAGTACTTC. It specifies CASSFGGQRGETQYF.

The rearrangement uses TRBV5-4 and TRBJ2-1, with 12 bases that match TRBD1. J lost 15 bases, V lost 2 bases, and 9 bases had no gene match. CDR3 length: 14 amino acids. The germline CDR1 and CDR2 sequences are SGHNT and YYREEE (reference sequence). The CDR3 DNA is TGTGCCAGCAGCTTACCTAGGGACAGGGGGCGTCTGTTCTTC. This sequence encodes CASSLPRDRGRLFF.

The chain uses TRBV7-2 and TRBJ2-7; D uncertain. Germline CDR1 SGHTA, CDR2 FQGNSA. V shed 1 base and J shed 2 bases, with 12 bases lying between them. The CDR3 runs to 15 residues. The CDR3 DNA reads TGTGCCAGCAGCTTAGAGAGTACCACTCCCTACGAGCAGTACTTC. Protein: CASSLESTTPYEQYF.

This clone was counted only a few times. The chain carries TRBV7-2 and TRBJ1-3; a weak D match, TRBD1 (5 bases). The CDR3 sequence is 16 residues long. The V and J ends lost 5 bases and 0 bases respectively, with 14 bases between them. In germline, CDR1 is SGHTA, CDR2 FQGNSA. In nucleotides, the CDR3 is TGTGCCAGCAGCCTAGGGGTGGGGCTCTCTGGAAACACCATATATTTT. This gives the protein CASSLGVGLSGNTIYF.